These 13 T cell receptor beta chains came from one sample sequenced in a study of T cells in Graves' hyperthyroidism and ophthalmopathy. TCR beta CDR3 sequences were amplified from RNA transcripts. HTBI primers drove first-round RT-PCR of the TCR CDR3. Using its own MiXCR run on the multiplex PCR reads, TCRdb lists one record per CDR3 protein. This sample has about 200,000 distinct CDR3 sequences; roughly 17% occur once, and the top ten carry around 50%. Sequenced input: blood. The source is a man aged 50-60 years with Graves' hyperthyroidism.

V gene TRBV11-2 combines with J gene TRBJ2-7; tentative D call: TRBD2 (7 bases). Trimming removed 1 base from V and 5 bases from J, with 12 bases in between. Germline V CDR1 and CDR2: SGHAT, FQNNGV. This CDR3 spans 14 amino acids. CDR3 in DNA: TGTGCCAGCAGCTTAGGGGGGGGGCCAGACGAGCAGTACTTC. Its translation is CASSLGGGPDEQYF.

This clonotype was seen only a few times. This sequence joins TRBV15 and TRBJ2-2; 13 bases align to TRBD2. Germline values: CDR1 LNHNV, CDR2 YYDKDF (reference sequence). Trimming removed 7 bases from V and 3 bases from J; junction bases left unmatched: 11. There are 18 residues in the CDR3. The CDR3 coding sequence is TGTGCCACCACCTCGATAGCCGGGACTAGCGGGGACACCGGGGAGCTGTTTTTT. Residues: CATTSIAGTSGDTGELFF. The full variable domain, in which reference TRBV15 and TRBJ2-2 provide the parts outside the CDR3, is DAMVIQNPRYQVTQFGKPVTLSCSQTLNHNVMYWYQQKSSQAPKLLFHYYDKDFNNEADTPDNFQSRRPNTSFCFLDIRSPGLGDTAMYLCATTSIAGTSGDTGELFFGEGSRLTVL.

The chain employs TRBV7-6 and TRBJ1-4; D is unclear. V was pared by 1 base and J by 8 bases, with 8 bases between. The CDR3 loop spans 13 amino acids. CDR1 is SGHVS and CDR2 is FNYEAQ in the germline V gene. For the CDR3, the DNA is TGTGCCAGCAGCTTAGGGGAGCGCGAAAAACTGTTTTTT. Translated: CASSLGEREKLFF. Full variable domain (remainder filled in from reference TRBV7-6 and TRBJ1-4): GAGVSQSPRYKVTKRGQDVALRCDPISGHVSLYWYRQALGQGPEFLTYFNYEAQQDKSGLPNDRFSAERPEGSISTLTIQRTEQRDSAMYRCASSLGEREKLFFGSGTQLSVL.

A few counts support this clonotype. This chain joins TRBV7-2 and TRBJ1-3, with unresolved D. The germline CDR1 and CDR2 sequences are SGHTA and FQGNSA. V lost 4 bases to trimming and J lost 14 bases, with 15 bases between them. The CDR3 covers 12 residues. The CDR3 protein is CASSYGRLELYF. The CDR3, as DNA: TGTGCCAGCAGCTACGGACGGCTTGAATTATATTTT.

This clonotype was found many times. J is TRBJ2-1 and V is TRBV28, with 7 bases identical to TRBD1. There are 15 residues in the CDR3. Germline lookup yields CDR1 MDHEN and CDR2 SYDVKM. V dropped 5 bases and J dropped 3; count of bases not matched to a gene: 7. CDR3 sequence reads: CASSADRDIYNEQFF. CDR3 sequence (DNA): TGTGCCAGCAGTGCCGACAGGGACATCTACAATGAGCAGTTCTTC.

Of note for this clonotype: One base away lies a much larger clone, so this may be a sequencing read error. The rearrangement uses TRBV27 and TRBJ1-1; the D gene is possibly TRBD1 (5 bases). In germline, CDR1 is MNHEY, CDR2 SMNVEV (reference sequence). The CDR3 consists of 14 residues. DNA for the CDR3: TGTGCCAGCGGTTTAATGAGGGGAAGCACTGAAGCTTTCTTT. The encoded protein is CASGLMRGSTEAFF.

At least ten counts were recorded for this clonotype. The CDR3 protein is CASSPRGGYRDEQFF. CDR3 in DNA: TGTGCCAGCTCACCTCGGGGAGGGTATCGCGATGAGCAGTTCTTC. The chain links TRBV18 to TRBJ2-1; 7 nucleotides agree with TRBD2. The trim removed 3 bases at V and 8 bases at J, leaving 10 bases unmatched. The CDR3 spans 15 residues. CDR1 and CDR2 from the germline V gene are KGHSH and LQKENI.

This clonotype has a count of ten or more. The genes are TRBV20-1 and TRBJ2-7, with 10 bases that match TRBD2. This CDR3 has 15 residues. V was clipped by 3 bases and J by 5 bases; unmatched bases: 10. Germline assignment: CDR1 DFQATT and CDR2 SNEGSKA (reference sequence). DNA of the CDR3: TGCAGTGCTAGTAGAGGAGGCCTAGCGGGAGACGAGCAGTACTTC. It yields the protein CSASRGGLAGDEQYF.

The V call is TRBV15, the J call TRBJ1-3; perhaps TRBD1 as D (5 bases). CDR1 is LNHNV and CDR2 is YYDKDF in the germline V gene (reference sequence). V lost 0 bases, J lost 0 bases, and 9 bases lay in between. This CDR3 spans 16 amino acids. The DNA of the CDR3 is TGTGCCACCAGCAGAGATGGGGGAATCTCTGGAAACACCATATATTTT. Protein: CATSRDGGISGNTIYF.

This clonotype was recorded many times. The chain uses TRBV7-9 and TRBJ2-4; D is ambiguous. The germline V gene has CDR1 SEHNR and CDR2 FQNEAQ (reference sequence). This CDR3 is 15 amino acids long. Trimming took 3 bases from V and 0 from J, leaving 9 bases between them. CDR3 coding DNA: TGTGCCAGCAGCTTGGAAGAGGTAGCCAAAAACATTCAGTACTTC. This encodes CASSLEEVAKNIQYF.

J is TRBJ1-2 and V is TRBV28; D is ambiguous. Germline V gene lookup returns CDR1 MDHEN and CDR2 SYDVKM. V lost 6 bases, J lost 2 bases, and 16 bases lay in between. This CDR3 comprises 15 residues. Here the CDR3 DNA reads TGTGCCAGCAGCAAAGGAGTCACACTGAACTATGGCTACACCTTC. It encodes CASSKGVTLNYGYTF.

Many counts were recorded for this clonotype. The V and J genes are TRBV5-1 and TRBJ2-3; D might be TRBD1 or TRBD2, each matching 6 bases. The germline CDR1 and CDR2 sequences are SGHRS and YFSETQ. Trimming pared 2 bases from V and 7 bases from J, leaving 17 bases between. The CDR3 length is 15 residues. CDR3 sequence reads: CASSLQGMRGNTQYF. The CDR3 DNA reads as TGCGCCAGCAGCTTACAGGGTATGCGGGGAAATACGCAGTATTTT.

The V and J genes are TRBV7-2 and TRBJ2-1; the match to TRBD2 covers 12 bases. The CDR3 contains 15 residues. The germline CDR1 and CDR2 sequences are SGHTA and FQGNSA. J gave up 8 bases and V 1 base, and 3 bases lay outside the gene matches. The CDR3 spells CASSLDRLAGDEQFF. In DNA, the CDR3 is TGTGCCAGCAGCTTAGACCGACTAGCGGGAGATGAGCAGTTCTTC.